This passage covers 25 T cell receptor beta chains from one sample sequenced in a study of breast tumors, draining lymph nodes, adjacent tissues. Samples came from axillary lymph nodes draining the breast cancer. TCRdb recomputed calls from the multiplex PCR reads with MiXCR, one row per CDR3 protein. The sample has some 97,000 distinct CDR3 sequences, about 20% seen once. The sample was axillary lymph node tissue. The source is a female donor with breast cancer. Some clones in this sample may be carry-over from other donors' samples.

The V call is TRBV7-2, the J call TRBJ2-7; 7 bases map to TRBD2. This CDR3 is 16 amino acids long. Per germline, CDR1 SGHTA and CDR2 FQGNSA. After removal of 4 bases from V and 6 bases from J, the junction contained 15 bases not matched to a gene. In nucleotides, the CDR3 is TGTGCCAGCAGCTCCCGGGTGGGGGGACTACCACGCGAGCAGTACTTC. Translated: CASSSRVGGLPREQYF.

In this sample, this clonotype turned up many times. The V call is TRBV20-1, the J call TRBJ2-5; no firm D call. The CDR3 extends over 15 amino acids. In germline, CDR1 is DFQATT, CDR2 SNEGSKA (reference sequence). Trimming pared 0 bases from V and 1 base from J, leaving 12 bases between. The CDR3 region has the DNA TGCAGTGCTAGAGATACAACCCCCCGCCAAGAGACCCAGTACTTC. Translating it yields CSARDTTPRQETQYF.

This chain joins TRBV19 and TRBJ2-4, with TRBD1 as a possible D gene (6 bases). V lost 0 bases to trimming and J lost 2 bases, with 8 bases between them. Germline V gene lookup returns CDR1 LNHDA and CDR2 SQIVND (reference sequence). The CDR3 contains 15 residues. In DNA, the CDR3 is TGTGCCAGTAGTATAGATCAGGGGACCAAAAACATTCAGTACTTC. Protein: CASSIDQGTKNIQYF.

On this clonotype itself: The junction does not match germline at one end; this may be a read error. J is TRBJ2-5 and V is TRBV11-2; 8 bases match TRBD2. The V gene's germline CDR1 is SGHAT and CDR2 FQNNGV. There are 13 residues in the CDR3. The DNA for the CDR3 is TGTGCCAGCAGCTCCGGGGGGGGGGAGACCCGGTACTTC. Translated, it gives CASSSGGGETRYF.

The chain combines TRBV11-2 with TRBJ2-2, with D uncertain. Per the germline V gene, CDR1 is SGHAT and CDR2 is FQNNGV. Trimming took 2 bases from V and 7 from J, leaving 8 bases between them. There are 13 residues in the CDR3. As DNA, the CDR3 is TGTGCCAGCAGCTTACCGGGTCACGGGGAGCTGTTTTTT. This translates into CASSLPGHGELFF. Using reference TRBV11-2 and TRBJ2-2 for the parts outside the CDR3, the full variable domain is EAGVAQSPRYKIIEKRQSVAFWCNPISGHATLYWYQQILGQGPKLLIQFQNNGVVDDSQLPKDRFSAERLKGVDSTLKIQPAKLEDSAVYLCASSLPGHGELFFGEGSRLTVL.

Turning to this clonotype: A much larger clone lies one base from this, so it may be a read error. This CDR3 fails to terminate in the conserved phenylalanine or tryptophan, so it likely reflects a read error. V is TRBV24-1 and J is TRBJ2-3; tentative D call: TRBD1 (5 bases). CDR3 size: 13 residues. V lost 9 bases to trimming and J lost 2 bases, with 11 bases between them. Germline CDR1 is KGHDR and CDR2 is SFDVKD. The chain's CDR3 is CATAATATDTQYL. Here the CDR3 DNA reads TGTGCCACCGCGGCGACAGCCACAGATACGCAGTATCTT.

Note on this clonotype: This is likely a read error, given that the CDR3 carries no conserved phenylalanine or tryptophan at its end. No DNA is shown, since the ends of the CDR3 on it are uncertain; the CDR3 is the one TCRdb lists. The rearrangement links TRBV5-5 to TRBJ2-5; the table gives TRBD1 as D, unverified against the DNA. Both ends counted, the CDR3 spans 15 residues. Looked up from germline, CDR1 is SGHKS and CDR2 is YYEKEE (reference sequence). The CDR3 reads CASSPGQNYGYTFGS.

In its sample, this clonotype was seen many times. The CDR3 loop reads CASSLIGVGEKLFF. DNA for the CDR3: TGTGCCAGCAGTTTGATCGGTGTCGGTGAAAAACTGTTTTTT. This chain uses TRBV12-3 or TRBV12-4 with TRBJ1-4; D is ambiguous. V was cut by 3 bases and J by 7 bases, with 12 bases left in between. The CDR3 covers 14 residues.

This clonotype was detected many times. This rearrangement joins TRBV7-9 to TRBJ2-7, with D possibly being TRBD1 or TRBD2 (5 bases each). Germline V gene lookup returns CDR1 SEHNR and CDR2 FQNEAQ (reference sequence). The V end lost 5 bases, the J end lost 1 base, and 15 bases lay between the germline ends. This CDR3 is 15 amino acids long. CDR3 nucleotides: TGTGCCAGCAGCCCTCCGCCGGGGCGGTCCTACGAGCAGTACTTC. Protein: CASSPPPGRSYEQYF.

In this sample, this clonotype turned up many times. V usage is TRBV10-1 and J usage is TRBJ2-1, with 7 bases lining up with TRBD1. Germline CDR1 WNHNN, CDR2 SYGVQD (reference sequence). The CDR3 totals 13 residues. Trimming removed 3 bases from V and 9 bases from J; junction bases left unmatched: 5. Here the CDR3 reads CASSDPYRGEQFF. CDR3 nucleotides: TGCGCCAGCAGTGACCCTTACAGGGGTGAGCAGTTCTTC.

This clonotype was recorded many times. V gene TRBV5-1 combines with J gene TRBJ1-2; TRBD1 agrees at 9 bases. This CDR3 contains 13 residues. Germline assignment: CDR1 SGHRS and CDR2 YFSETQ. Trimming removed 5 bases from V and 7 bases from J; junction bases left unmatched: 6. The CDR3 spells CASSKDRGFGYTF. The CDR3 DNA is TGCGCCAGCAGTAAGGACAGGGGATTTGGCTACACCTTC.

The CDR3 sequence: CASSLGDRTGRTGELFF. CDR3 DNA sequence: TGTGCCAGCAGCTTAGGAGACAGGACAGGGCGGACCGGGGAGCTGTTTTTT. The chain couples TRBV7-9 to TRBJ2-2, with 8 positions matching TRBD1. V shed 1 base and J 5 bases; nucleotides not matched to a gene: 9. The CDR3 runs 17 residues. CDR1 is SEHNR, CDR2 FQNEAQ, per germline (reference sequence).

In this sample, this clonotype turned up many times. This chain joins TRBV19 and TRBJ2-7; tentative D call: TRBD1 (5 bases). This CDR3 comprises 12 residues. V was shortened by 5 bases and J by 4 bases, with 9 bases between the two germline ends. The germline V gene encodes CDR1 LNHDA and CDR2 SQIVND (reference sequence). The CDR3 DNA reads as TGTGCCAGTAGTCCGGACACTTACGAGCAGTACTTC. Protein sequence: CASSPDTYEQYF.

This clonotype has a count of ten or more. V is TRBV27 and J is TRBJ2-7; D possibly matches TRBD1 or TRBD2 (5 bases each). This CDR3 has 14 residues. Deletions cut 5 bases from V and 3 bases from J, with 14 bases between. Germline V gene data show CDR1 as MNHEY and CDR2 as SMNVEV (reference sequence). The CDR3 nucleotides read TGTGCCAGCAGTGAGACCGGGACGTACTACGAGCAGTACTTC. As protein: CASSETGTYYEQYF.

At least ten counts were recorded for this clonotype. CDR3 protein: CASSEGHRYGYTF. The CDR3 nucleotides read TGTGCCAGCAGTGAGGGACACCGCTATGGCTACACCTTC. The V gene is TRBV6-1, the J gene TRBJ1-2; D might be TRBD1 (6 bases). CDR3 size: 13 residues. Trimming cost V 3 bases and J 4 bases, with 9 bases left between them. The V gene's germline CDR1 is MNHNS and CDR2 SASEGT.

This clonotype was observed at least ten times. The chain employs TRBV7-9 and TRBJ2-1; D uncertain. This CDR3 is 14 amino acids long. Germline V CDR1 and CDR2: SEHNR, FQNEAQ (reference sequence). V was cut by 1 base and J by 5 bases, with 9 bases left in between. CDR3 amino acids: CASSLDSSHNEQFF. The CDR3 bases are TGTGCCAGCAGCTTAGATAGTAGCCACAATGAGCAGTTCTTC.

This clonotype was seen at least ten times. V and J are TRBV6-5 and TRBJ2-7; no reliable D call. V was clipped by 4 bases and J by 3 bases, with 16 bases between them. Germline V lookup: CDR1 MNHEY, CDR2 SVGAGI. This CDR3 has 15 residues. The CDR3 spells CASSLTEAYRYEQYF. DNA of the CDR3: TGTGCCAGCAGTTTAACAGAGGCTTATCGCTACGAGCAGTACTTC.

The chain uses TRBV12-3 or TRBV12-4 and TRBJ2-5; 7 bases fit TRBD2. V trimming: 4 bases; J trimming: 7 bases; junction bases outside the gene matches: 12. The CDR3 sequence is 15 residues long. CDR3 in amino acids: CASSWRRLTGGTQYF. DNA for the CDR3: TGTGCCAGCAGTTGGAGGAGGCTGACGGGAGGGACCCAGTACTTC.

This clonotype was observed at least ten times. The chain joins TRBV20-1 to TRBJ2-1; either TRBD1 or TRBD2 may supply D (7 bases each). There are 15 residues in the CDR3. CDR1 is DFQATT and CDR2 is SNEGSKA in the germline V gene (reference sequence). With 3 bases removed from V and 4 bases from J, the gap between germline ends came to 16 bases. The CDR3 spells CSARGRGGRYNEQFF. CDR3 nucleotide sequence: TGCAGTGCTAGGGGCAGGGGGGGCCGATACAATGAGCAGTTCTTC.

This clonotype was picked up many times. The chain has TRBV9 and TRBJ1-5; D remains ambiguous. The CDR3 is 11 residues long. Germline CDR1 reads SGDLS; CDR2 reads YYNGEE. V was trimmed by 7 bases and J by 5 bases, leaving 7 bases between them. The CDR3 bases are TGTGCCAGCGGATCTGATCAGCCCCAGCATTTT. Translation: CASGSDQPQHF.

In its sample, this clonotype was seen many times. The V and J genes are TRBV7-2 and TRBJ1-4; D gene ambiguous. The CDR3 consists of 15 residues. V lost 5 bases, J lost 5 bases, and 15 bases lay in between. CDR1 is SGHTA and CDR2 is FQGNSA in the germline V gene. DNA for the CDR3: TGTGCCAGCAGCCCGACACTGGGCAAGAATGAAAAACTGTTTTTT. It specifies CASSPTLGKNEKLFF.

This clonotype was seen at least ten times. The rearrangement uses TRBV7-9 and TRBJ2-1; maybe TRBD1 (6 bases). Between the trimmed V and J ends, which lost 7 bases and 3 bases, there was a span of 16 bases. This CDR3 comprises 15 residues. The germline gives CDR1 SEHNR, CDR2 FQNEAQ (reference sequence). The CDR3 sequence is CASTSSGTYYNEQFF. The CDR3 coding sequence is TGTGCCAGCACGTCCTCCGGGACATACTACAATGAGCAGTTCTTC.

This clonotype was detected many times. This sequence joins TRBV5-1 and TRBJ2-3; 7 nucleotides line up with TRBD2. The V and J ends lost 3 bases and 1 base, in that order; junction bases with no gene match: 11. CDR1 SGHRS and CDR2 YFSETQ come from the germline V gene. The CDR3 runs to 17 residues. The CDR3 nucleotides are TGCGCCAGCAGCTGGGGACGCTCGCTAGCGGGCACAGATACGCAGTATTTT. This translates into CASSWGRSLAGTDTQYF.

This clonotype was seen a single time. The J gene is TRBJ2-1, the V gene TRBV3-1, with 9 bases that match TRBD2. Germline trimming cut 0 bases from V and 16 bases from J; bases unmatched to any gene: 19. This CDR3 is built from 17 residues. Per the germline V gene, CDR1 is LGHDT and CDR2 is YNNKEL (reference sequence). The CDR3 region has the DNA TGTGCCAGCAGCCAAGATTCGGGGATAGCGGGGGTGGACAAAGATTTCTTC. Amino acid sequence: CASSQDSGIAGVDKDFF.

In its sample, this clonotype was seen many times. This chain joins TRBV5-1 and TRBJ1-5; D call uncertain. V shed 2 bases and J shed 3 bases, with 6 bases lying between them. The CDR3 covers 13 residues. The V gene's germline CDR1 is SGHRS and CDR2 YFSETQ. CDR3 in DNA: TGCGCCAGCAGCTTAGGCCCCAATCAGCCCCAGCATTTT. Its protein product is CASSLGPNQPQHF.